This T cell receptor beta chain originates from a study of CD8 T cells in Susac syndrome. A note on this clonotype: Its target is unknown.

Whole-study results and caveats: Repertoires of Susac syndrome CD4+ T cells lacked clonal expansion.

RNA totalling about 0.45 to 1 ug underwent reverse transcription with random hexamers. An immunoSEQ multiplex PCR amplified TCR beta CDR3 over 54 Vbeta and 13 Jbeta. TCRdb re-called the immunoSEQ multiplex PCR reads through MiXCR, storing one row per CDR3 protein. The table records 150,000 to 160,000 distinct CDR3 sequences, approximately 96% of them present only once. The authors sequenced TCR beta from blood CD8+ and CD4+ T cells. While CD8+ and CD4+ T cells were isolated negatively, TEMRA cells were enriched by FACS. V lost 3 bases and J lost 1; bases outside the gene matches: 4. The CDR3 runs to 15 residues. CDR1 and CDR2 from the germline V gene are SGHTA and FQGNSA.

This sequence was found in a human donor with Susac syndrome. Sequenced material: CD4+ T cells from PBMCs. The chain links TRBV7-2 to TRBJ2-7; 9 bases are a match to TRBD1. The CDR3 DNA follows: TGTGCCAGCAGCTTTGACGGGACAGGGTCCTACGAGCAGTACTTC. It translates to CASSFDGTGSYEQYF.